The source of this T cell receptor beta chain is a study of CXCR3-negative and CXCR3-positive naive CD8 T cells. All CD8+ T cell subsets were sorted in triplicate at hundreds of thousands of cells each. Germline values: CDR1 DFQATT, CDR2 SNEGSKA (reference sequence). The CDR3 loop spans 18 amino acids. In regard to this clonotype: The antigen is undetermined.

Study-level points and caveats: High diversity, comparable across both naive subsets, contrasted with much lower diversity in memory CD8+ cells. Hydrophobicity of TRB CDR3s was greater in CXCR3-positive naive cells than in CXCR3-negative naive cells.

UMI-labeled 5' RACE TRB cDNA libraries were prepared from the cells. TCRdb reprocessed the 5' RACE reads, with one entry per CDR3 protein and no DNA. The sample data list more than 50,000 distinct CDR3 sequences. The TCR was taken from a human donor in good health. Some clones in this sample may be carry-over from other donors' samples. Sequences were obtained from naive CXCR3- CD8+ T cells from blood. The sample's subset: CD45RO-CCR7+CD27+CD95- naive CD8+ T cells lacking CXCR3 (TNR3-). V and J are TRBV20-1 and TRBJ2-3; the TCRdb D gene call, TRBD1, has no DNA to confirm it. CDR3 in amino acids: CSAPIAPRTGFVGDTQYF.